A selection of T cell receptor beta chains follows, all from one sample in a study of STAT5B mutations in CD4+ large granular lymphocyte leukemia. Clones were sequenced by immunoSEQ multiplex PCR, and TCRdb holds only the in-frame ones, with some missing. This sample carries fewer than 35,000 clones, less than 75% of them seen once, and the ten largest clones take about 0.45%. What was sequenced was CD4+ T cells from blood buffy coats. The receptors were gathered from a human donor in good health. The CDR3 runs from the conserved cysteine through the conserved F or W. Each record gives: clone size, J gene, V gene, D gene, CDR3 protein, CDR3 DNA. D genes are given only for firm matches. For some rows the clone size is stated as once, few or many, or as a class when expanded; others skip it.

abundance: NA; j_gene: TRBJ2-5; v_gene: TRBV28; d_gene: NA; CDR3aa: CASGSWDREYQETQYF; CDR3nt: TGTGCCAGCGGCTCCTGGGACCGCGAGTACCAAGAGACCCAGTACTTC
abundance: few; j_gene: TRBJ1-1; v_gene: TRBV7-8; d_gene: NA; CDR3aa: CASSQRTEAFF; CDR3nt: TGTGCCAGCAGCCAGAGGACTGAAGCTTTCTTT
abundance: NA; j_gene: TRBJ1-5; v_gene: TRBV7-6; d_gene: NA; CDR3aa: CASSPQGRGRGNQPQHF; CDR3nt: TGTGCCAGCAGCCCACAAGGCCGGGGGCGAGGCAATCAGCCCCAGCATTTT
abundance: NA; j_gene: TRBJ1-5; v_gene: TRBV27; d_gene: TRBD1; CDR3aa: CASGTGVRQPQHF; CDR3nt: TGTGCCAGCGGGACAGGGGTCAGGCAGCCCCAGCATTTT
abundance: NA; j_gene: TRBJ2-5; v_gene: TRBV7-2; d_gene: NA; CDR3aa: CASSLVSDQETQYF; CDR3nt: TGTGCCAGCAGCTTAGTCTCGGACCAAGAGACCCAGTACTTC
abundance: NA; j_gene: TRBJ2-5; v_gene: TRBV12-5; d_gene: NA; CDR3aa: CASGLQGMQETQYF; CDR3nt: TGTGCTAGTGGACTTCAGGGTATGCAAGAGACCCAGTACTTC
abundance: NA; j_gene: TRBJ1-6; v_gene: TRBV30; d_gene: TRBD1; CDR3aa: CAWSVQQGATYNSPLHF; CDR3nt: TGTGCCTGGAGTGTTCAACAGGGGGCCACCTATAATTCACCCCTCCACTTT
abundance: NA; j_gene: TRBJ2-7; v_gene: TRBV19; d_gene: NA; CDR3aa: CASSTGRNYEQYF; CDR3nt: TGTGCCAGTAGTACAGGGCGTAACTACGAGCAGTACTTC
abundance: NA; j_gene: TRBJ1-1; v_gene: TRBV6-6; d_gene: NA; CDR3aa: CASSYILQGGTEAFF; CDR3nt: TGTGCCAGCAGTTACATACTACAGGGTGGCACTGAAGCTTTCTTT
abundance: NA; j_gene: TRBJ2-3; v_gene: TRBV9; d_gene: NA; CDR3aa: CASSVAPEPDTQYF; CDR3nt: TGTGCCAGCAGCGTGGCACCCGAACCAGATACGCAGTATTTT
abundance: NA; j_gene: TRBJ2-5; v_gene: TRBV11-3; d_gene: TRBD1; CDR3aa: CASSPRTGIETQYF; CDR3nt: TGTGCCAGCAGCCCTCGGACAGGGATAGAGACCCAGTACTTC
abundance: NA; j_gene: TRBJ1-3; v_gene: TRBV7-9; d_gene: NA; CDR3aa: CASSLAGSYSGNTIYF; CDR3nt: TGTGCCAGCAGCTTAGCAGGGTCCTACTCTGGAAACACCATATATTTT
abundance: NA; j_gene: TRBJ2-1; v_gene: TRBV2; d_gene: NA; CDR3aa: CASSVGRGNEQFF; CDR3nt: TGTGCCAGCAGTGTAGGACGAGGGAATGAGCAGTTCTTC
abundance: few; j_gene: TRBJ2-7; v_gene: TRBV28; d_gene: NA; CDR3aa: CASSQGGNSYEQYF; CDR3nt: TGTGCCAGCAGCCAAGGGGGAAACTCCTACGAGCAGTACTTC
abundance: NA; j_gene: TRBJ1-1; v_gene: TRBV6-1; d_gene: NA; CDR3aa: CASSGQGIQMNTEAFF; CDR3nt: TGTGCCAGCAGTGGCCAGGGGATTCAAATGAACACTGAAGCTTTCTTT
abundance: NA; j_gene: TRBJ1-5; v_gene: TRBV6-1; d_gene: NA; CDR3aa: CASSEALAGNQPQHF; CDR3nt: TGTGCCAGCAGTGAAGCGTTGGCAGGGAATCAGCCCCAGCATTTT
abundance: NA; j_gene: TRBJ2-3; v_gene: TRBV7-2; d_gene: TRBD2; CDR3aa: CASSLDGAGGTDTQYF; CDR3nt: TGTGCCAGCAGCTTAGACGGAGCGGGGGGCACAGATACGCAGTATTTT
abundance: NA; j_gene: TRBJ2-5; v_gene: TRBV9; d_gene: NA; CDR3aa: CASSVGSIQETQYF; CDR3nt: TGTGCCAGCAGCGTAGGATCGATACAAGAGACCCAGTACTTC
abundance: NA; j_gene: TRBJ2-2; v_gene: TRBV19; d_gene: NA; CDR3aa: CASRQTFTGELFF; CDR3nt: TGTGCCAGTAGACAGACCTTCACCGGGGAGCTGTTTTTT
abundance: few; j_gene: TRBJ1-2; v_gene: TRBV7-9; d_gene: NA; CDR3aa: CASSRDGFYGYTF; CDR3nt: TGTGCCAGCAGCCGGGACGGTTTCTATGGCTACACCTTC
abundance: NA; j_gene: TRBJ1-2; v_gene: TRBV10-3; d_gene: NA; CDR3aa: CAISDQDGYTF; CDR3nt: TGTGCCATCAGTGACCAAGATGGCTACACCTTC
abundance: few; j_gene: TRBJ1-3; v_gene: TRBV2; d_gene: NA; CDR3aa: CASRPFSGNTIYF; CDR3nt: TGTGCCAGCCGACCGTTCTCTGGAAACACCATATATTTT
abundance: NA; j_gene: TRBJ1-5; v_gene: TRBV28; d_gene: NA; CDR3aa: CASTGALGANSNQPQHF; CDR3nt: TGTGCCAGCACCGGGGCGTTAGGAGCGAATAGCAATCAGCCCCAGCATTTT